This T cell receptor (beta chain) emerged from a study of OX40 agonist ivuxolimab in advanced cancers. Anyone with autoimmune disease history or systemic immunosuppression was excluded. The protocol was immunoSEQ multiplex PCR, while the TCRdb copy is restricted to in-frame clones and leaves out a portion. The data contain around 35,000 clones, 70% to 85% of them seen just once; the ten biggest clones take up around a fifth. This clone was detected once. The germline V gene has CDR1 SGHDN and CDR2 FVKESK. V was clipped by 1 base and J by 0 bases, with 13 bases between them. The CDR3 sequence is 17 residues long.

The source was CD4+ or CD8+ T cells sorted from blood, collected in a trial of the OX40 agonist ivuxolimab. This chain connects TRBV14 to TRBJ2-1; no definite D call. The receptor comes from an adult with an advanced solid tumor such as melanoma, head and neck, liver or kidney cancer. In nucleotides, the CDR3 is TGTGCCAGCAGCCAAGTTTTGGCAGCCGCCTCCTACAATGAGCAGTTCTTC. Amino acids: CASSQVLAAASYNEQFF.